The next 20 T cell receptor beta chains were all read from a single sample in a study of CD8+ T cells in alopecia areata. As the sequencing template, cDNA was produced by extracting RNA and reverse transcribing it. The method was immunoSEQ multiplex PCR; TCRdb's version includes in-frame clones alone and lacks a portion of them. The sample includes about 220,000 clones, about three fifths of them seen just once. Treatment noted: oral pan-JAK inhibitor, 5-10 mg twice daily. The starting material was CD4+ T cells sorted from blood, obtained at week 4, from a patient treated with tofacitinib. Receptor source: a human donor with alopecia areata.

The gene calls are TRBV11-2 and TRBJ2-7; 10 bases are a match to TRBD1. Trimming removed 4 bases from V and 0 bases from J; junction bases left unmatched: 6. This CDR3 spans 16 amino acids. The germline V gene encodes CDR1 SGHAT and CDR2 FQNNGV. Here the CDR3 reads CASSSGTGVISYEQYF. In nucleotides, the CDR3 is TGTGCCAGCAGCTCCGGGACAGGGGTGATCTCCTACGAGCAGTACTTC.

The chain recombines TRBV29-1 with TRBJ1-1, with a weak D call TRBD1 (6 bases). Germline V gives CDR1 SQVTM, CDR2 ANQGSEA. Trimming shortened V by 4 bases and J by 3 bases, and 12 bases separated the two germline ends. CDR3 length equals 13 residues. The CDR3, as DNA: TGCAGCGTTGCGCGGGACAAGTACACTGAAGCTTTCTTT. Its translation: CSVARDKYTEAFF.

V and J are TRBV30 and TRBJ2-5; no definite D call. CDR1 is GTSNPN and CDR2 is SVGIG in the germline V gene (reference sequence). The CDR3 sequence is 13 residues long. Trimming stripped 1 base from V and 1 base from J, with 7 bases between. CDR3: CAWSEGTQETQYF. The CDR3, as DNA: TGTGCCTGGAGTGAGGGAACCCAAGAGACCCAGTACTTC. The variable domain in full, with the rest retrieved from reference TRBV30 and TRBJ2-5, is SQTIHQWPATLVQPVGSPLSLECTVEGTSNPNLYWYRQAAGRGLQLLFYSVGIGQISSEVPQNLSASRPQDRQFILSSKKLLLSDSGFYLCAWSEGTQETQYFGPGTRLLVL.

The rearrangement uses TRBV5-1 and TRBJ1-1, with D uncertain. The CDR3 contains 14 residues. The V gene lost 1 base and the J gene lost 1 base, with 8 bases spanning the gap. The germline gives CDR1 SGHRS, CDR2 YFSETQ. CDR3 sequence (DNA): TGCGCCAGCAGCTTGAGCGGGAGGAACACTGAAGCTTTCTTT. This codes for CASSLSGRNTEAFF.

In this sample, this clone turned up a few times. The CDR3 is CASSIGRSTYEQYF. The DNA for the CDR3 is TGTGCCAGTAGTATAGGGCGGTCTACCTACGAGCAGTACTTC. V is TRBV19 and J is TRBJ2-7, with D unresolved. The germline V gene has CDR1 LNHDA and CDR2 SQIVND (reference sequence). The CDR3 has 14 amino acids. The V and J ends lost 1 base and 2 bases respectively, with 9 bases between them.

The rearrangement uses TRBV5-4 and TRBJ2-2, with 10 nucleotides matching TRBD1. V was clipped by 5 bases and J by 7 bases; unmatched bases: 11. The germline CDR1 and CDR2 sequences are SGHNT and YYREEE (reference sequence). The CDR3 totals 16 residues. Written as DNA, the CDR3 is TGTGCCAGCAGTTGGGACAGGGGAAAAAAGGACGGGGAGCTGTTTTTT. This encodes CASSWDRGKKDGELFF.

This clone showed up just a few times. CDR3 sequence: CASSRIDRGVNTEAFF. The CDR3 nucleotides read TGCGCCAGCAGCCGCATAGACAGGGGCGTGAACACTGAAGCTTTCTTT. The chain couples TRBV4-3 to TRBJ1-1, with TRBD1 identical over 8 bases. V lost 4 bases and J lost 0; bases outside the gene matches: 7. The length of the CDR3 is 16 residues. Germline CDR1 is LGHNA and CDR2 is YSLEER.

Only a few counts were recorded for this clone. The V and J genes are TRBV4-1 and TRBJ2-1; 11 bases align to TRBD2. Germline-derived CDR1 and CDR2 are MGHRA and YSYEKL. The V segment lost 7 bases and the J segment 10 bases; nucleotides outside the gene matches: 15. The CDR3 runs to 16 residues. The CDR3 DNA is TGCGCCAGCATCCCAAGTAGCGGGGGGGCCGGGGCGGAGCAGTTCTTC. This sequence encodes CASIPSSGGAGAEQFF.

CDR3 sequence: CASSQGPAPTDTQYF. The CDR3 DNA reads as TGTGCCAGCAGCCAAGGCCCTGCCCCCACAGATACGCAGTATTTT. The rearrangement links TRBV16 to TRBJ2-3; D ambiguous. CDR1 is KGHSY, CDR2 FQNENV, per germline. The CDR3 is made up of 15 amino acids. Trimming shortened V by 2 bases and J by 2 bases, and 11 bases separated the two germline ends.

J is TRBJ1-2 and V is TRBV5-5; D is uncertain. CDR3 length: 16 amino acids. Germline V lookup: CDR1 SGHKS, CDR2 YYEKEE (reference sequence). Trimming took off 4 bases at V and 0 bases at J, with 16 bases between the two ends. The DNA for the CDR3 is TGTGCCAGCAGCGATATAAGGACGAGAACTAACTATGGCTACACCTTC. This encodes CASSDIRTRTNYGYTF.

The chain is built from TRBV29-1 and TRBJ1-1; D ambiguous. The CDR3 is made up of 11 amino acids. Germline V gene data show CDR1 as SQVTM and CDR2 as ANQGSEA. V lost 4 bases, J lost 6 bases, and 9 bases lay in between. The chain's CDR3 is CSVAGFSEAFF. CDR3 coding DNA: TGCAGCGTTGCGGGGTTCTCTGAAGCTTTCTTT.

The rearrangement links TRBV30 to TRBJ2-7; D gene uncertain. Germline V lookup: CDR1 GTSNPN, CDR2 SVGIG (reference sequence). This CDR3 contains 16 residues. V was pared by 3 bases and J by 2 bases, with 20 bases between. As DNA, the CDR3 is TGTGCCTGGAGCAGACTCCCCGGGCCCCTCCCCTACGAGCAGTACTTC. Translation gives CAWSRLPGPLPYEQYF.

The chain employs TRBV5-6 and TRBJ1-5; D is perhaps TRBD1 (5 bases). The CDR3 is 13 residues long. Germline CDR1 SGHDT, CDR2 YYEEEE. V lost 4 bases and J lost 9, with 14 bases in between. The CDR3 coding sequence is TGTGCCAGCAGCCAGGGTGGCCAATGGCCCCAGCATTTT. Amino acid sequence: CASSQGGQWPQHF.

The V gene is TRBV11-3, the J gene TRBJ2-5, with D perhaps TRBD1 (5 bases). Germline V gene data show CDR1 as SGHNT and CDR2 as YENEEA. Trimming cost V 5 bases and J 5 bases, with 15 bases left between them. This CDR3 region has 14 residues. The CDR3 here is CASSAGPSRETQYF. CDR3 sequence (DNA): TGTGCCAGCAGCGCAGGGCCATCTAGGGAGACCCAGTACTTC.

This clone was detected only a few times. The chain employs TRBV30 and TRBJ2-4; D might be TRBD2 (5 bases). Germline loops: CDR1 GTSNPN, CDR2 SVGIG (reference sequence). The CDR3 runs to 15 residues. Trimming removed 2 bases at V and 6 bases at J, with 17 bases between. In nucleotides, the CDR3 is TGTGCCTGGAGTCTCACAGCGAGGGCTGCAAACATTCAGTACTTC. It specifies CAWSLTARAANIQYF.

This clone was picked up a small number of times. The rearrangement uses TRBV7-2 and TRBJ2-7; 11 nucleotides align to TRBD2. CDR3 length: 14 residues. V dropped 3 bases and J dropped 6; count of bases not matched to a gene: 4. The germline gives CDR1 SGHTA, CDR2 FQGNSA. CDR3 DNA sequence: TGTGCCAGCAGCTTGGGACTAGCGGTACGCGAGCAGTACTTC. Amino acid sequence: CASSLGLAVREQYF.

For the CDR3, the DNA is TGTGCCAGCAGTTCGACAGCTAACTATGGCTACACCTTC. Protein product: CASSSTANYGYTF. The chain links TRBV9 to TRBJ1-2, with D possibly matching TRBD1 (5 bases). V lost 5 bases, J lost 0 bases, and 8 bases lay in between. The CDR3 has 13 residues. Germline V CDR1 and CDR2: SGDLS, YYNGEE.

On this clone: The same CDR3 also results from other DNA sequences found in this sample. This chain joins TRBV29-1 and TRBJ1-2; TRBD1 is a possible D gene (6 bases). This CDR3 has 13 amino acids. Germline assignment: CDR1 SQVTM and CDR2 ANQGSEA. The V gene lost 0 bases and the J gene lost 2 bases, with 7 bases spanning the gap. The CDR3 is CSVEDTGNYGYTF. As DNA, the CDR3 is TGCAGCGTTGAAGACACAGGGAACTATGGCTACACCTTC.

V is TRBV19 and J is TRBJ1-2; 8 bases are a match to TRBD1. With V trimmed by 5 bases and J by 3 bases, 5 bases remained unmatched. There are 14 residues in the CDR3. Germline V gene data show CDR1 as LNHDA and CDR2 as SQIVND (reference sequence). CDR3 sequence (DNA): TGTGCCAGTAGTCCAGGGGGCTGGGACTATGGCTACACCTTC. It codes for CASSPGGWDYGYTF. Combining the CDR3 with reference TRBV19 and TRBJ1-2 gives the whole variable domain DGGITQSPKYLFRKEGQNVTLSCEQNLNHDAMYWYRQDPGQGLRLIYYSQIVNDFQKGDIAEGYSVSREKKESFPLTVTSAQKNPTAFYLCASSPGGWDYGYTFGSGTRLTVV.

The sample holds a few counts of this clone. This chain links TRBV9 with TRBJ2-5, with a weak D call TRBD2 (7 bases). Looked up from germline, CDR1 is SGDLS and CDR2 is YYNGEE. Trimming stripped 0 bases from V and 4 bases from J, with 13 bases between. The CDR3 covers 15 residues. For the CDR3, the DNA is TGTGCCAGCAGCGTAGGATACAGGGAGGGAGAGACCCAGTACTTC. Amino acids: CASSVGYREGETQYF.